This T cell receptor beta chain was observed in a study of technical replicates of blood from four donors. Profiling relied on immunoSEQ multiplex PCR, and the TCRdb table lists in-frame clones only, not all of them. The sample has around 56,000 clones; 90% to 95% are singletons. V shed 4 bases, J shed 9 bases, and the junction held 11 bases outside the gene matches. Germline values: CDR1 SGDLS, CDR2 YYNGEE. The CDR3 has 15 residues. The specimen was PBMCs. The chain recombines TRBV9 with TRBJ2-3, with 10 positions matching TRBD2. The source of this sequence is a human donor in good health. Some clones in this sample may be carry-over from other donors' samples. The CDR3 region is CASSSTTSGPATQYF. The CDR3 DNA reads as TGTGCCAGCAGCTCAACGACTAGCGGGCCCGCCACGCAGTATTTT.